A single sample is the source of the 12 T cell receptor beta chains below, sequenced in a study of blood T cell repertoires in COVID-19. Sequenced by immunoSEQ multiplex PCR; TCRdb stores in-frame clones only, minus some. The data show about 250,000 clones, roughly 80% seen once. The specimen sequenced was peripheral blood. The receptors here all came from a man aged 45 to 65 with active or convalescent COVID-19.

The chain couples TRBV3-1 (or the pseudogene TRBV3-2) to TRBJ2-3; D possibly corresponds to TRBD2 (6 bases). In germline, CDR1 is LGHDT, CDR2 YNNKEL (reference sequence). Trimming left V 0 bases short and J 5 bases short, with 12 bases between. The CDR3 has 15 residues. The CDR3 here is CASSQEGGVIDTQYF. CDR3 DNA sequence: TGTGCCAGCAGCCAAGAAGGCGGGGTTATAGATACGCAGTATTTT.

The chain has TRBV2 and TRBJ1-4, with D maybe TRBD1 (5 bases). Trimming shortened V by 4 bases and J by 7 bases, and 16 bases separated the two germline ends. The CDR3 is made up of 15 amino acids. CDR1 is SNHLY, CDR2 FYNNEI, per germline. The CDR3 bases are TGTGCCAGCAGTGGGGGGGACCGCCGAGGTGAAAAACTGTTTTTT. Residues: CASSGGDRRGEKLFF.

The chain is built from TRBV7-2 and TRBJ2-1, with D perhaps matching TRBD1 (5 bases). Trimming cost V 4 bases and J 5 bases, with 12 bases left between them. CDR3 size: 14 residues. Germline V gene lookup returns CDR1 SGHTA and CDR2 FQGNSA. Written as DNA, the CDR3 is TGTGCCAGCAGCTCCCCGACAGACAACAATGAGCAGTTCTTC. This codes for CASSSPTDNNEQFF.

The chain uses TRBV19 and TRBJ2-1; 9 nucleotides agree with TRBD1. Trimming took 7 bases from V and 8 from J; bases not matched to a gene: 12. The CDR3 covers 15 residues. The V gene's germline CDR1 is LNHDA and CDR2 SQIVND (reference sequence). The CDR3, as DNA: TGTGCCAGTACCCCCGGGACAGGGAGAGGTGATGAGCAGTTCTTC. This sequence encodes CASTPGTGRGDEQFF.

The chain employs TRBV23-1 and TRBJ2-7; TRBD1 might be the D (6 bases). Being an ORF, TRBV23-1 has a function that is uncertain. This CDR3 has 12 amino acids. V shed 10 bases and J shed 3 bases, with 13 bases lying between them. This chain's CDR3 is CATQGRGYEQYF. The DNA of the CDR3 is TGCGCCACACAGGGAAGGGGCTACGAGCAGTACTTC.

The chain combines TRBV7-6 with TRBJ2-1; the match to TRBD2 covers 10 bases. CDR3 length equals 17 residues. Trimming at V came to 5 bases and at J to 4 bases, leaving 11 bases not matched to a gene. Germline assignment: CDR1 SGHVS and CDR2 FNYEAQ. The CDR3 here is CASSPYKGTSAYNEQFF. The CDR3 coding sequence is TGTGCCAGCAGCCCTTATAAGGGGACTAGCGCTTACAATGAGCAGTTCTTC.

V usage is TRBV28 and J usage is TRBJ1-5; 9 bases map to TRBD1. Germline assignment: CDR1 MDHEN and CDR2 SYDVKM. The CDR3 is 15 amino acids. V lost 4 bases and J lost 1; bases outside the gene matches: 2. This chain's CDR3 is CASSSGQGSNQPQHF. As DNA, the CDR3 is TGTGCCAGCAGTTCGGGACAGGGAAGCAATCAGCCCCAGCATTTT.

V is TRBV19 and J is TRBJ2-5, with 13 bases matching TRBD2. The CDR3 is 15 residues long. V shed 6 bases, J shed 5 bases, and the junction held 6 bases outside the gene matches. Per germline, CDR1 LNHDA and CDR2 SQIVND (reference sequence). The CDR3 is CASSQGLAGRETQYF. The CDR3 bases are TGTGCCAGTAGCCAGGGACTAGCGGGGAGGGAGACCCAGTACTTC.

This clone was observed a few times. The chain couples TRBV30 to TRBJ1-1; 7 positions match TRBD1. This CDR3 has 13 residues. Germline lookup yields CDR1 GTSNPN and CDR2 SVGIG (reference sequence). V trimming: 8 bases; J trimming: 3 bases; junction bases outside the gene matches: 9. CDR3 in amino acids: CAGLEGAHTEAFF. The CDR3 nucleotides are TGTGCCGGTCTGGAGGGGGCCCACACTGAAGCTTTCTTT.

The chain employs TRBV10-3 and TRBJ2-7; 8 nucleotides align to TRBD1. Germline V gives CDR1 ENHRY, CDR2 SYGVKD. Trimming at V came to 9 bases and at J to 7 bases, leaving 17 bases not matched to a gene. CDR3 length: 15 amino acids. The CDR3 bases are TGTGCCATTAGATCCGGGACAGGAACTTCGGGAGAGCAGTACTTC. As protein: CAIRSGTGTSGEQYF.

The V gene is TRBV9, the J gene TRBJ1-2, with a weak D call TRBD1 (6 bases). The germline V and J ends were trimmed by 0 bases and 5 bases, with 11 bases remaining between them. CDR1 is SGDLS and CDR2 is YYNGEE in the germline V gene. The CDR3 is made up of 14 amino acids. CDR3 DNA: TGTGCCAGCAGCGTAGACAGGGTGGGTTATGGCTACACCTTC. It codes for CASSVDRVGYGYTF.

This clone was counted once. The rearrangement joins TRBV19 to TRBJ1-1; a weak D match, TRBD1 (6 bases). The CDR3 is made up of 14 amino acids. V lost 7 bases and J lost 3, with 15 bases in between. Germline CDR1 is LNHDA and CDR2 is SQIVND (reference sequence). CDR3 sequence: CASNTGYPDTEAFF. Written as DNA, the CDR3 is TGTGCCAGTAACACAGGGTATCCGGACACTGAAGCTTTCTTT.